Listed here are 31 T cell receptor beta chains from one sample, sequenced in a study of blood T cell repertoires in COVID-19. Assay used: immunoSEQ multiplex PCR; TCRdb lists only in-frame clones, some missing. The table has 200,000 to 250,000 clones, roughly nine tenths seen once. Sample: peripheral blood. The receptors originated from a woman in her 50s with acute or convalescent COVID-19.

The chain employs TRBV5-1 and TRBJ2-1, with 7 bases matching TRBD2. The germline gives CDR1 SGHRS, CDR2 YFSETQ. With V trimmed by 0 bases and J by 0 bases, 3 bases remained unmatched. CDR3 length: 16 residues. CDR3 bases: TGCGCCAGCAGCTTGGCCGGCGGGAGCTCCTACAATGAGCAGTTCTTC. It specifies CASSLAGGSSYNEQFF.

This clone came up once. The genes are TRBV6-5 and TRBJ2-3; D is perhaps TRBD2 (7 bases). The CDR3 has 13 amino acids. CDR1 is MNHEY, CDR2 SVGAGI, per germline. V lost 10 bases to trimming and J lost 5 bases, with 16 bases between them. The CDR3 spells CATKGGGQDTQYF. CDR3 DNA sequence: TGTGCCACCAAGGGAGGGGGGCAAGATACGCAGTATTTT.

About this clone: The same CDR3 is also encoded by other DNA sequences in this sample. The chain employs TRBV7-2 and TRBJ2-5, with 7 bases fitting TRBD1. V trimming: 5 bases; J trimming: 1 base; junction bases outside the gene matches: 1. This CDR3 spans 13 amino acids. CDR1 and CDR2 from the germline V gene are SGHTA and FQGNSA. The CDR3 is CASSRDSQETQYF. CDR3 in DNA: TGTGCCAGCAGCAGGGACAGCCAAGAGACCCAGTACTTC.

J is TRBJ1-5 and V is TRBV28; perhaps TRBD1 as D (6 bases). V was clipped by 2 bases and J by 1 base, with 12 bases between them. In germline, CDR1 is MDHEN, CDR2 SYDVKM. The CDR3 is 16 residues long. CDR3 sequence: CASSLTGTVSNQPQHF. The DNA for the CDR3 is TGTGCCAGCAGTTTAACAGGGACGGTCAGCAATCAGCCCCAGCATTTT. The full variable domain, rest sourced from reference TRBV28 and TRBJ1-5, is DVKVTQSSRYLVKRTGEKVFLECVQDMDHENMFWYRQDPGLGLRLIYFSYDVKMKEKGDIPEGYSVSREKKERFSLILESASTNQTSMYLCASSLTGTVSNQPQHFGDGTRLSIL.

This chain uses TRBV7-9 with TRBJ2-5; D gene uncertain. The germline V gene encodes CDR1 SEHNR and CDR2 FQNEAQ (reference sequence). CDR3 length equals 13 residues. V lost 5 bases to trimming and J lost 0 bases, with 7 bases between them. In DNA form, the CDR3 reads TGTGCCAGCAGCCCCTCGTACCAAGAGACCCAGTACTTC. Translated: CASSPSYQETQYF.

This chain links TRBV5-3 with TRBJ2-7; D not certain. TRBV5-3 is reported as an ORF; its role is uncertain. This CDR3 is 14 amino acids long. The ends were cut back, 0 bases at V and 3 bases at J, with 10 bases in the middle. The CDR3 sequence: CARSLEPDLYEQYF. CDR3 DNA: TGTGCCAGAAGCTTGGAACCAGATCTCTACGAGCAGTACTTC.

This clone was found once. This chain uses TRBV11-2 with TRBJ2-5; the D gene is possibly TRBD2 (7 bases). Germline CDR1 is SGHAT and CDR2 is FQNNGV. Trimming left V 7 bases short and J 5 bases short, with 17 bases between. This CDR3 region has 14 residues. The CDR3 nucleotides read TGTGCCAGCACCCCTATGGGGGGGGCCGAGACCCAGTACTTC. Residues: CASTPMGGAETQYF.

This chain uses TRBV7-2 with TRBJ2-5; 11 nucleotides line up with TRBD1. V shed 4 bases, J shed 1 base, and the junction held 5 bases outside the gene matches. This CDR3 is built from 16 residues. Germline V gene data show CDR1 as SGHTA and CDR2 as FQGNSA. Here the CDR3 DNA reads TGTGCCAGCAGCTCGACCGGGACAGGGGGCCAAGAGACCCAGTACTTC. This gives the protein CASSSTGTGGQETQYF.

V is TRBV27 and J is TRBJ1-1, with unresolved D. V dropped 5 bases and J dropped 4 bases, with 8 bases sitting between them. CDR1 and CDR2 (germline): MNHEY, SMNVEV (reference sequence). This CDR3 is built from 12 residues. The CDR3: CASSVAGTEAFF. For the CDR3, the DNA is TGTGCCAGCAGTGTAGCGGGCACTGAAGCTTTCTTT.

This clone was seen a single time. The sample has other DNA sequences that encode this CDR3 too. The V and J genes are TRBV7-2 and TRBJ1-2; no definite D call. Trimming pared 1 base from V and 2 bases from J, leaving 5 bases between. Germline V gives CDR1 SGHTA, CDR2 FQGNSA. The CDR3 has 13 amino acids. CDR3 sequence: CASSLGRNYGYTF. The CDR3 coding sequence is TGTGCCAGCAGCTTAGGCCGGAACTATGGCTACACCTTC.

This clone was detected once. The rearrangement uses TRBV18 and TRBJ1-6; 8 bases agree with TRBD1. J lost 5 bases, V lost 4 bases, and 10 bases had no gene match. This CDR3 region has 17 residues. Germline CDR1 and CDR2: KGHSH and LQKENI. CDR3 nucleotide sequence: TGTGCCAGCTCACTTATGGACAGGGACGTTGATAATTCACCCCTCCACTTT. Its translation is CASSLMDRDVDNSPLHF.

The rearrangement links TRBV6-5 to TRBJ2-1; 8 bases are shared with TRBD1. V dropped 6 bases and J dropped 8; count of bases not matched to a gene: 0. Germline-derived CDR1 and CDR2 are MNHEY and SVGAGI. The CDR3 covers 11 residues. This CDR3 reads CASRQGDEQFF. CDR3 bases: TGTGCCAGCAGACAGGGGGATGAGCAGTTCTTC.

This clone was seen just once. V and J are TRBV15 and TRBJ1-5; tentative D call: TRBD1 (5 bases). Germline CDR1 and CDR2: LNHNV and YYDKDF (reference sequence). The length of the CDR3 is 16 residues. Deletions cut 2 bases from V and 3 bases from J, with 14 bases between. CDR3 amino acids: CATSRNTDSNNQPQHF. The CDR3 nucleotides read TGTGCCACCAGCAGAAACACTGACAGTAACAATCAGCCCCAGCATTTT.

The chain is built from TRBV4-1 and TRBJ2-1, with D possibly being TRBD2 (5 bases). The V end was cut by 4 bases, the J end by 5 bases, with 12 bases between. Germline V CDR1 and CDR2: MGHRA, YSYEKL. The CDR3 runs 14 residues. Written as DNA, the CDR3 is TGCGCCAGCAGCCGCACTCGAGCGGACAATGAGCAGTTCTTC. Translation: CASSRTRADNEQFF.

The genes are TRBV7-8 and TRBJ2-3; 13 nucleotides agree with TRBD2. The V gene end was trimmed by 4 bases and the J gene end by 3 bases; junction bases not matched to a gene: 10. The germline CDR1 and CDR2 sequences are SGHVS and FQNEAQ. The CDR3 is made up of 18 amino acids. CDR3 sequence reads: CASSSVTSGGAGTDTQYF. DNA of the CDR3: TGTGCCAGCAGCTCGGTAACTAGCGGGGGGGCCGGTACAGATACGCAGTATTTT.

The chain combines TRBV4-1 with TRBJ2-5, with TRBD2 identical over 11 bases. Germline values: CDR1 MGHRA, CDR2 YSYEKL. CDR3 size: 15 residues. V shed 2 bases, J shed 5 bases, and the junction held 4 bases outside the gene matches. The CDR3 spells CASSQLAGGFETQYF. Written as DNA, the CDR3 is TGCGCCAGCAGCCAACTAGCGGGGGGTTTCGAGACCCAGTACTTC.

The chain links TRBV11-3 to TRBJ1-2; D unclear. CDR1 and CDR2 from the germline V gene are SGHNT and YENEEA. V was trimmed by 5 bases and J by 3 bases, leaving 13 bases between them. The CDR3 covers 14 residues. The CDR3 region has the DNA TGTGCCAGCAGCCCGCGAGGAGGGTACTATGGCTACACCTTC. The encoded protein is CASSPRGGYYGYTF.

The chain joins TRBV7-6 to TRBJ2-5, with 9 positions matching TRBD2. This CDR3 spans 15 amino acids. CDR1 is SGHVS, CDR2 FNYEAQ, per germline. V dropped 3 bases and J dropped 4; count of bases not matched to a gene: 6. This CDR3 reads CASSLIAGVGETQYF. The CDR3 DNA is TGTGCCAGCAGCTTGATAGCGGGAGTGGGAGAGACCCAGTACTTC.

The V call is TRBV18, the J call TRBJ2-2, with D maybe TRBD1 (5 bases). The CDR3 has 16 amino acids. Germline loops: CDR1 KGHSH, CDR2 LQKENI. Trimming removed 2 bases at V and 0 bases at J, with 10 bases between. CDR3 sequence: CASSPVGPPNTGELFF. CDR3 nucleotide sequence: TGTGCCAGCTCACCAGTGGGGCCCCCGAACACCGGGGAGCTGTTTTTT.

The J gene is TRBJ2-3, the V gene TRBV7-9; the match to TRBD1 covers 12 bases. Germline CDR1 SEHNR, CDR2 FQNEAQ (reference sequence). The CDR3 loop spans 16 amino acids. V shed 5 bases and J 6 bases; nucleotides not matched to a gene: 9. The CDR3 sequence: CASSVVPGQGADTQYF. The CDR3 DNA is TGTGCCAGCAGCGTAGTCCCGGGACAGGGGGCGGATACGCAGTATTTT. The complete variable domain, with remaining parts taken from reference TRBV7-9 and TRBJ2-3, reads DTGVSQNPRHKITKRGQNVTFRCDPISEHNRLYWYRQTLGQGPEFLTYFQNEAQLEKSRLLSDRFSAERPKGSFSTLEIQRTEQGDSAMYLCASSVVPGQGADTQYFGPGTRLTVL.

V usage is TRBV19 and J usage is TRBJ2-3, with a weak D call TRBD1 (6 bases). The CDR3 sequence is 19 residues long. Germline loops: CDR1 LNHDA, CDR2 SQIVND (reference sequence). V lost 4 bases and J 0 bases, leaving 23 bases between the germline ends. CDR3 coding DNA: TGTGCCAGTAGTACCACTGGATGGGGGCCCCTCCTTAGCACAGATACGCAGTATTTT. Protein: CASSTTGWGPLLSTDTQYF.

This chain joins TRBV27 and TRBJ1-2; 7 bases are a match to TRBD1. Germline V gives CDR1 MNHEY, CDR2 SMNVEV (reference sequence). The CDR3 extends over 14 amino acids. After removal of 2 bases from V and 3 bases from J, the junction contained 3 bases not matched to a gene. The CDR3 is CASSLTGQYYGYTF. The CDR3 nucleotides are TGTGCCAGCAGTTTAACGGGACAGTACTATGGCTACACCTTC.

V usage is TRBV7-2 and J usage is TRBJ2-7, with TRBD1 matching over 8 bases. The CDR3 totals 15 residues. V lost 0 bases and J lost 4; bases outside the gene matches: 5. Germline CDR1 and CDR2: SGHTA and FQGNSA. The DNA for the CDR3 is TGTGCCAGCAGCTTAGCCGGGACAGGATTTTACGAGCAGTACTTC. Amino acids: CASSLAGTGFYEQYF.

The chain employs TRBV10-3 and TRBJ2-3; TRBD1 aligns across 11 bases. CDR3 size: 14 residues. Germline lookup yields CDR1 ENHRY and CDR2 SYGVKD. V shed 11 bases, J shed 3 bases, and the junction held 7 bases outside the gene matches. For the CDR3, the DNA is TGTGCCTCCAAGGACAGGGGGCAAACAGATACGCAGTATTTT. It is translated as CASKDRGQTDTQYF.

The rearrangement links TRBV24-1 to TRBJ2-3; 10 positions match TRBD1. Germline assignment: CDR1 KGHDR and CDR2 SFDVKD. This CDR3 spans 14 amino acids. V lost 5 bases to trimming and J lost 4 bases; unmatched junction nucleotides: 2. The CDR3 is CATSGGTGADTQYF. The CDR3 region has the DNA TGTGCCACCAGTGGGGGGACAGGGGCAGATACGCAGTATTTT.

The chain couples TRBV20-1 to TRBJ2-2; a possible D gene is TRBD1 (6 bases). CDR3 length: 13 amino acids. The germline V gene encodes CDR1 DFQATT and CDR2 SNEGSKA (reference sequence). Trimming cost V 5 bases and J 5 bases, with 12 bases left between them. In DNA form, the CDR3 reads TGCAGTGCTGGTGGGGGCGGTACCGGGGAGCTGTTTTTT. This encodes CSAGGGGTGELFF.

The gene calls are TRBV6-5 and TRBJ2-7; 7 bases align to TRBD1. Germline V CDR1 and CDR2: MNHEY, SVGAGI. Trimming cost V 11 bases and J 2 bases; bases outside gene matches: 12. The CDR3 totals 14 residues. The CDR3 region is CACQEAGGTYEQYF. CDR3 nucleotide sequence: TGTGCCTGCCAGGAGGCAGGGGGAACCTACGAGCAGTACTTC.

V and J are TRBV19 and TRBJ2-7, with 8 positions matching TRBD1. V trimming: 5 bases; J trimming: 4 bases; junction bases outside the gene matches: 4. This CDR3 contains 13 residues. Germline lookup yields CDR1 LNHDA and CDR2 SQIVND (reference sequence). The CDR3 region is CASSWQGAYEQYF. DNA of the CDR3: TGTGCCAGTAGTTGGCAGGGGGCTTACGAGCAGTACTTC.

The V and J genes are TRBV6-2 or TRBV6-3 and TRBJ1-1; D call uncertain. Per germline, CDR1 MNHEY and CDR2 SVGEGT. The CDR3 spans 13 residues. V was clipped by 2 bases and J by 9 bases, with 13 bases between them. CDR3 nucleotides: TGTGCCAGCAGTTACCGGGGAGGAGAACAAGCTTTCTTT. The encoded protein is CASSYRGGEQAFF.

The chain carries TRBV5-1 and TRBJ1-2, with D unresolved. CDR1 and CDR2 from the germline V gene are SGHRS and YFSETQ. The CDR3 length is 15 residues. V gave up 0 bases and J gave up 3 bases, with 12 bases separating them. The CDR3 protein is CASSLDLVVDYGYTF. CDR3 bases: TGCGCCAGCAGCTTGGATTTGGTAGTCGACTATGGCTACACCTTC.

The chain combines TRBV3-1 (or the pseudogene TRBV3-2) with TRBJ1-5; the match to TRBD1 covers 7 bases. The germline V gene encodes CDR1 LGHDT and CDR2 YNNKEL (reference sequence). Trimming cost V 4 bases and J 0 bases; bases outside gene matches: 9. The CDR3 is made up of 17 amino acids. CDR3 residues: CASSPRQGIDSNQPQHF. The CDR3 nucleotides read TGTGCCAGCAGCCCCCGACAGGGCATTGATAGCAATCAGCCCCAGCATTTT.